The 3 T cell receptor beta chains listed next were all sequenced from one sample in a study of Ad26.COV2.S vaccination and SARS-CoV-2 variants. The treatment denotes: 15 to 20 received Ad26.COV2.S at low or high dose, single or two shots; roughly 5 received placebo; per-sample allocation not given. Specimens were obtained on day 63 following the first vaccine or placebo injection. Sequenced by immunoSEQ multiplex PCR; TCRdb stores in-frame clones only, minus some. The data hold about 400,000 clones, with around nine tenths observed a single time. The sample here was peripheral blood, taken in a trial of Ad26.COV2.S vaccine versus placebo. The receptors stem from a person between 18 and 65 years old who received the Ad26.COV2.S COVID-19 vaccine or a placebo.

The V gene is TRBV6-1, the J gene TRBJ2-1; TRBD1 aligns across 10 bases. Losses at the gene ends were 4 bases for V and 7 bases for J; bases not matched to a gene: 7. This CDR3 is built from 15 residues. CDR1 and CDR2 from the germline V gene are MNHNS and SASEGT. The CDR3 DNA is TGTGCCAGCAGTGCCGACAGGGGGCTTCGGAATGAGCAGTTCTTC. It encodes CASSADRGLRNEQFF.

This clone was seen a single time. This chain connects TRBV6-2 or TRBV6-3 to TRBJ1-4; the D is unclear. This CDR3 contains 14 residues. Trimming removed 4 bases from V and 8 bases from J, with 14 bases in between. Germline CDR1 MNHEY, CDR2 SVGEGT. CDR3 residues: CASSLAKRAEKLFF. In nucleotides, the CDR3 is TGTGCCAGCAGTTTAGCCAAGAGGGCAGAAAAACTGTTTTTT.

The chain couples TRBV19 to TRBJ2-1, with a weak D call TRBD2 (6 bases). The CDR3 is 16 amino acids. The V end lost 10 bases, the J end lost 3 bases, and 22 bases lay between the germline ends. Germline values: CDR1 LNHDA, CDR2 SQIVND (reference sequence). CDR3 sequence (DNA): TGTGCCAACCTGGAGGGGACTGGGGTTATCTACAATGAGCAGTTCTTC. This gives the protein CANLEGTGVIYNEQFF.